Presented here are 13 T cell receptor beta chains from one specimen sequenced in a study of blood T cell repertoires in COVID-19. TCRdb's copy holds only in-frame clones and misses some; the assay was immunoSEQ multiplex PCR. Found here are 90,000 or so clones, under 90% of them singletons; the top ten hold about 5%. Material for sequencing was peripheral blood. The source is a man aged 55 to 70 with COVID-19, enrolled during active disease.

The chain is built from TRBV6-1 and TRBJ2-7; weak D call: TRBD1 (6 bases). V was pared by 0 bases and J by 2 bases, with 11 bases between. CDR3 length: 15 residues. Germline assignment: CDR1 MNHNS and CDR2 SASEGT. In nucleotides, the CDR3 is TGTGCCAGCAGTGAAGCGCAGGGGAATACCTACGAGCAGTACTTC. This translates into CASSEAQGNTYEQYF.

V usage is TRBV18 and J usage is TRBJ2-7, with 8 bases that match TRBD2. CDR3 length: 15 amino acids. From germline, CDR1 is KGHSH and CDR2 LQKENI. Unmatched junction bases numbered 7, after V lost 6 bases and J lost 0 bases. The CDR3 DNA is TGTGCCAGCTCTCAGACTAGCGTTGGCTCCTACGAGCAGTACTTC. Its translation: CASSQTSVGSYEQYF.

The chain combines TRBV19 with TRBJ1-1, with D perhaps matching TRBD1 (6 bases). This CDR3 spans 13 amino acids. The V gene lost 3 bases and the J gene lost 3 bases, with 8 bases spanning the gap. Germline values: CDR1 LNHDA, CDR2 SQIVND (reference sequence). The CDR3 nucleotides are TGTGCCAGTAGTATGAACAGGGACACTGAAGCTTTCTTT. Translating it yields CASSMNRDTEAFF. The whole variable domain, remainder taken from reference TRBV19 and TRBJ1-1, is DGGITQSPKYLFRKEGQNVTLSCEQNLNHDAMYWYRQDPGQGLRLIYYSQIVNDFQKGDIAEGYSVSREKKESFPLTVTSAQKNPTAFYLCASSMNRDTEAFFGQGTRLTVV.

J is TRBJ1-5 and V is TRBV24-1, with TRBD1 matching 7 bases. Germline V gene data show CDR1 as KGHDR and CDR2 as SFDVKD. Trimming removed 9 bases from V and 5 bases from J; junction bases left unmatched: 6. The CDR3 is 13 amino acids. CDR3 in amino acids: CATSSGGHQPQHF. CDR3 nucleotides: TGTGCCACCTCTTCAGGGGGACATCAGCCCCAGCATTTT.

This clone was counted a single time. The rearrangement joins TRBV18 to TRBJ1-2, with D maybe TRBD1 (5 bases). The CDR3 loop spans 14 amino acids. Germline CDR1 and CDR2: KGHSH and LQKENI. Trimming pared 3 bases from V and 4 bases from J, leaving 12 bases between. In DNA form, the CDR3 reads TGTGCCAGCTCACCGCCACCGGACACCTATGGCTACACCTTC. It codes for CASSPPPDTYGYTF.

The rearrangement joins TRBV7-2 to TRBJ1-2; TRBD1 matches 8 bases. Germline CDR1 and CDR2: SGHTA and FQGNSA. With V trimmed by 1 base and J by 2 bases, 6 bases remained unmatched. There are 16 residues in the CDR3. The CDR3 coding sequence is TGTGCCAGCAGCTTAGGGGGGCAGGGGGCAAACTATGGCTACACCTTC. This translates into CASSLGGQGANYGYTF. The full variable domain, in which reference TRBV7-2 and TRBJ1-2 provide the parts outside the CDR3, is GAGVSQSPSNKVTEKGKDVELRCDPISGHTALYWYRQSLGQGLEFLIYFQGNSAPDKSGLPSDRFSAERTGGSVSTLTIQRTQQEDSAVYLCASSLGGQGANYGYTFGSGTRLTVV.

This chain joins TRBV24-1 and TRBJ1-5, with D perhaps TRBD1 (5 bases). Germline CDR1 and CDR2: KGHDR and SFDVKD. CDR3 length: 17 residues. V lost 4 bases, J lost 4 bases, and 19 bases lay in between. The CDR3 protein is CATSESHLGDRNQPQHF. The CDR3 coding sequence is TGTGCCACCAGTGAATCCCACTTAGGGGATAGGAATCAGCCCCAGCATTTT.

The chain joins TRBV7-2 to TRBJ1-4, with 9 bases matching TRBD1. V trimming: 5 bases; J trimming: 7 bases; junction bases outside the gene matches: 8. This CDR3 has 15 amino acids. The germline V gene has CDR1 SGHTA and CDR2 FQGNSA. The CDR3 here is CASSEPGQGIEKLFF. The CDR3 DNA reads as TGTGCCAGCAGCGAACCGGGACAGGGAATTGAAAAACTGTTTTTT.

This chain uses TRBV4-2 with TRBJ2-3; 8 positions match TRBD2. There are 21 residues in the CDR3. CDR1 is LGHNA, CDR2 YNFKEQ, per germline. The junction had 18 bases not matched to a gene; V was cut back by 1 base and J by 0 bases. CDR3 sequence (DNA): TGTGCCAGCAGCCAAGTCCGGCAAGCGGGAGTAGTTGGGGGAAGCACAGATACGCAGTATTTT. Translating it yields CASSQVRQAGVVGGSTDTQYF.

The V call is TRBV24-1, the J call TRBJ2-5, with D unclear. The CDR3 is 12 amino acids. Trimming took off 3 bases at V and 5 bases at J, with 6 bases between the two ends. Germline CDR1 reads KGHDR; CDR2 reads SFDVKD. The CDR3 bases are TGTGCCACCAGTGATCCACGGGAGACCCAGTACTTC. Amino acids: CATSDPRETQYF.

The rearrangement links TRBV19 to TRBJ2-7; D call uncertain. The CDR3 runs to 14 residues. Trimming shortened V by 8 bases and J by 3 bases, and 17 bases separated the two germline ends. Germline CDR1 and CDR2: LNHDA and SQIVND (reference sequence). The CDR3 bases are TGTGCCAGTGCAGGTCGGTACTCCCTCTACGAGCAGTACTTC. Translation gives CASAGRYSLYEQYF.

V usage is TRBV29-1 and J usage is TRBJ1-1; no clear D. The ends were cut back, 0 bases at V and 0 bases at J, with 5 bases in the middle. The germline gives CDR1 SQVTM, CDR2 ANQGSEA. The CDR3 has 13 residues. For the CDR3, the DNA is TGCAGCGTTGAAGACAGGATGAACACTGAAGCTTTCTTT. Its protein is CSVEDRMNTEAFF.

The chain joins TRBV5-1 to TRBJ2-1, with 9 bases that match TRBD1. The V segment lost 2 bases and the J segment 8 bases; nucleotides outside the gene matches: 5. Germline V gene lookup returns CDR1 SGHRS and CDR2 YFSETQ. The CDR3 is 14 residues long. The CDR3 spells CASSLGTGSDEQFF. Here the CDR3 DNA reads TGCGCCAGCAGCTTAGGGACAGGGTCTGATGAGCAGTTCTTC.